These 14 T cell receptor beta chains originate from one sample sequenced in a study of cytomegalovirus exposure and HLA in healthy donors. Primers included in the PCR were 60 Vbeta and 13 Jbeta primers. Only in-frame clones appear in the TCRdb table, and some are missing; sequencing was by immunoSEQ multiplex PCR. The sample shows approximately 140,000 clones, roughly 80% of them seen only once. Source material: PBMCs. The receptors were gathered from a man between 35 and 55 years old in good health and CMV-seropositive.

The chain uses TRBV10-3 and TRBJ2-1; TRBD2 agrees at 11 bases. The CDR3 spans 15 residues. With V trimmed by 3 bases and J by 9 bases, 7 bases remained unmatched. Germline V CDR1 and CDR2: ENHRY, SYGVKD. CDR3 region: CAISESGTSGVEQFF. DNA for the CDR3: TGTGCCATCAGTGAATCCGGGACTAGCGGAGTTGAGCAGTTCTTC.

The chain carries TRBV19 and TRBJ2-7; 8 positions agree with TRBD1. Germline V gene sequence: CDR1 LNHDA, CDR2 SQIVND (reference sequence). The ends lost 10 bases at V and 5 bases at J; junction bases unmatched: 13. The CDR3 totals 14 residues. Written as DNA, the CDR3 is TGTGCCACTTCGGTGGGACAGGCTCTCCACGAGCAGTACTTC. Its protein product is CATSVGQALHEQYF.

This sequence joins TRBV18 and TRBJ2-5; possibly TRBD2 for D (5 bases). The end of the DNA is better explained by TRBJ2-7, so the J call may be wrong. Germline loops: CDR1 KGHSH, CDR2 LQKENI. This CDR3 contains 15 residues. CDR3 sequence: CASSPTPSGKIEQYF. CDR3 nucleotides: TGTGCCAGCTCACCGACCCCCTCGGGGAAGATCGAGCAGTACTTC.

This clone appeared a few times. Other DNA sequences in this sample translate to the same CDR3. This chain joins TRBV9 and TRBJ2-5; weak D call: TRBD2 (6 bases). Trimming removed 0 bases from V and 0 bases from J, with 9 bases in between. Germline assignment: CDR1 SGDLS and CDR2 YYNGEE. The CDR3 consists of 15 residues. CDR3 loop: CASSVAGGNQETQYF. CDR3 DNA sequence: TGTGCCAGCAGCGTAGCGGGCGGGAACCAAGAGACCCAGTACTTC.

This clone was detected only a few times. The CDR3 nucleotides read TGTGCCAGCAGTTCCTCGCAGATGCAAGAGACCCAGTACTTC. Amino acids: CASSSSQMQETQYF. The rearrangement links TRBV27 to TRBJ2-5; D is ambiguous. The CDR3 has 14 amino acids. CDR1 is MNHEY, CDR2 SMNVEV, per germline (reference sequence). The ends were cut back, 4 bases at V and 2 bases at J, with 11 bases in the middle.

The chain couples TRBV29-1 to TRBJ2-7, with D possibly matching TRBD2 (5 bases). The V end lost 4 bases, the J end lost 0 bases, and 10 bases lay between the germline ends. The germline CDR1 and CDR2 sequences are SQVTM and ANQGSEA. The CDR3 is 13 residues long. Here the CDR3 DNA reads TGCAGCGTTGTGCCACGGGGCTCCTACGAGCAGTACTTC. Protein: CSVVPRGSYEQYF.

V is TRBV28 and J is TRBJ2-1, with 10 bases aligning to TRBD2. Trimming cost V 8 bases and J 8 bases; bases outside gene matches: 12. Germline assignment: CDR1 MDHEN and CDR2 SYDVKM. The CDR3 covers 15 residues. CDR3 residues: CASPPIGAGGDEQFF. The CDR3 DNA reads TGTGCCAGCCCCCCCATTGGAGCGGGGGGGGATGAGCAGTTCTTC.

The rearrangement uses TRBV6-1 and TRBJ2-5; TRBD2 agrees at 7 bases. J was trimmed by 5 bases and V by 0 bases; bases with no gene match: 6. CDR3 length equals 15 residues. CDR1 and CDR2 (germline): MNHNS, SASEGT. CDR3 region: CASSEAGGSGETQYF. The CDR3 coding sequence is TGTGCCAGCAGTGAAGCGGGCGGGAGCGGGGAGACCCAGTACTTC.

J is TRBJ1-1 and V is TRBV4-1; possibly TRBD1 for D (5 bases). The CDR3 contains 16 residues. Trimming left V 1 base short and J 2 bases short, with 14 bases between. Germline assignment: CDR1 MGHRA and CDR2 YSYEKL. The CDR3 region is CASSQVGEGRNTEAFF. The CDR3 nucleotides are TGCGCCAGCAGCCAAGTGGGGGAGGGCCGAAACACTGAAGCTTTCTTT.

The V call is TRBV9, the J call TRBJ2-7, with TRBD2 identical over 10 bases. V dropped 1 base and J dropped 5; count of bases not matched to a gene: 9. Germline CDR1 reads SGDLS; CDR2 reads YYNGEE. The CDR3 length is 16 residues. The DNA for the CDR3 is TGTGCCAGCAGCGTAAAACCCGGTCTAGCGGGAGACGAGCAGTACTTC. As protein: CASSVKPGLAGDEQYF.

This clone was recorded a few times. The CDR3, as DNA: TGTGCCAGCTCACCACAGGACAGATATGGCTACACCTTC. It translates to CASSPQDRYGYTF. The chain joins TRBV18 to TRBJ1-2; possible D gene TRBD1, 6 bases. The germline V gene encodes CDR1 KGHSH and CDR2 LQKENI. Trimming removed 1 base from V and 5 bases from J, with 8 bases in between. CDR3 length: 13 residues. The full variable domain, rest sourced from reference TRBV18 and TRBJ1-2, is NAGVMQNPRHLVRRRGQEARLRCSPMKGHSHVYWYRQLPEEGLKFMVYLQKENIIDESGMPKERFSAEFPKEGPSILRIQQVVRGDSAAYFCASSPQDRYGYTFGSGTRLTVV.

This clone was detected a few times. Other DNA sequences of this sample code for an identical CDR3. This sequence joins TRBV6-1 and TRBJ2-1, with unresolved D. Per the germline V gene, CDR1 is MNHNS and CDR2 is SASEGT. The CDR3 has 13 residues. Trimming shortened V by 5 bases and J by 0 bases, and 5 bases separated the two germline ends. The CDR3, as DNA: TGTGCCAGCAGTACGAGCTCCTACAATGAGCAGTTCTTC. Translating gives CASSTSSYNEQFF.

The chain recombines TRBV7-8 with TRBJ1-2; D unclear. Trimming stripped 1 base from V and 6 bases from J, with 6 bases between. There are 12 residues in the CDR3. Germline-derived CDR1 and CDR2 are SGHVS and FQNEAQ. This chain's CDR3 is CASSLEENGYTF. The CDR3 DNA follows: TGTGCCAGCAGCTTAGAGGAGAATGGCTACACCTTC.

The chain combines TRBV4-1 with TRBJ1-1, with D possibly being TRBD1 (6 bases). Germline-derived CDR1 and CDR2 are MGHRA and YSYEKL. This CDR3 comprises 16 residues. The germline V and J ends were trimmed by 0 bases and 1 base, with 12 bases remaining between them. The CDR3 DNA follows: TGCGCCAGCAGCCAAGATGGAACAGGGCCGAACACTGAAGCTTTCTTT. Protein product: CASSQDGTGPNTEAFF.